This T cell receptor beta chain appears in the sequencing data of a study of shared clonotypes between healthy human individuals. Assay execution proceeded at the deep level. The repertoire was sequenced with immunoSEQ multiplex PCR; TCRdb's copy has only in-frame clones and lacks some. The profile shows 400,000 to 600,000 clones, about 85% of them singletons. The V end lost 1 base, the J end lost 7 bases, and 11 bases lay between the germline ends. The CDR3 consists of 14 residues. Germline assignment: CDR1 GTSNPN and CDR2 SVGIG (reference sequence). The TCR comes from a woman in her thirties or forties in good health. Some clones in this sample may be carry-over from other donors' samples. Sequencing was performed on PBMCs. V and J are TRBV30 and TRBJ1-6; D is possibly TRBD1 (6 bases). The CDR3, as DNA: TGTGCCTGGAGTGACACAGGGTACAATTCACCCCTCCACTTT. This codes for CAWSDTGYNSPLHF.